The count of the clone carrying this T cell receptor beta chain is one. Its antigen is still unknown. Axillary draining lymph nodes of breast cancer patients supplied the node samples. The length of the CDR3 is 14 residues. The ends lost 5 bases at V and 7 bases at J; junction bases unmatched: 5. The data originate from a study of breast tumors, draining lymph nodes, adjacent tissues. TCRdb recomputed calls from the multiplex PCR reads with MiXCR, one row per CDR3 protein. The table records 100,000 to 150,000 distinct CDR3 sequences, about 20% of them present only once. The study, taken as a whole, reports: Data fit most tumor T cells coming from lymph node, expanding in tumor. Tumors had less TCR diversity than lymph nodes, more than nontumor tissue. Data only fit, rather than demonstrated, lymph node origin of most tumor T cells.

The clonotype comes from a female donor with breast cancer. Some clones in this sample may be carry-over from other donors' samples. The gene calls are TRBV12-3 or TRBV12-4 and TRBJ1-4; 9 nucleotides line up with TRBD1. Sequenced input: axillary lymph node tissue. The CDR3 DNA reads TGTGCCAGCAGTCTGACAGGGGGTAGTGAAAAACTGTTTTTT. Translating it yields CASSLTGGSEKLFF.